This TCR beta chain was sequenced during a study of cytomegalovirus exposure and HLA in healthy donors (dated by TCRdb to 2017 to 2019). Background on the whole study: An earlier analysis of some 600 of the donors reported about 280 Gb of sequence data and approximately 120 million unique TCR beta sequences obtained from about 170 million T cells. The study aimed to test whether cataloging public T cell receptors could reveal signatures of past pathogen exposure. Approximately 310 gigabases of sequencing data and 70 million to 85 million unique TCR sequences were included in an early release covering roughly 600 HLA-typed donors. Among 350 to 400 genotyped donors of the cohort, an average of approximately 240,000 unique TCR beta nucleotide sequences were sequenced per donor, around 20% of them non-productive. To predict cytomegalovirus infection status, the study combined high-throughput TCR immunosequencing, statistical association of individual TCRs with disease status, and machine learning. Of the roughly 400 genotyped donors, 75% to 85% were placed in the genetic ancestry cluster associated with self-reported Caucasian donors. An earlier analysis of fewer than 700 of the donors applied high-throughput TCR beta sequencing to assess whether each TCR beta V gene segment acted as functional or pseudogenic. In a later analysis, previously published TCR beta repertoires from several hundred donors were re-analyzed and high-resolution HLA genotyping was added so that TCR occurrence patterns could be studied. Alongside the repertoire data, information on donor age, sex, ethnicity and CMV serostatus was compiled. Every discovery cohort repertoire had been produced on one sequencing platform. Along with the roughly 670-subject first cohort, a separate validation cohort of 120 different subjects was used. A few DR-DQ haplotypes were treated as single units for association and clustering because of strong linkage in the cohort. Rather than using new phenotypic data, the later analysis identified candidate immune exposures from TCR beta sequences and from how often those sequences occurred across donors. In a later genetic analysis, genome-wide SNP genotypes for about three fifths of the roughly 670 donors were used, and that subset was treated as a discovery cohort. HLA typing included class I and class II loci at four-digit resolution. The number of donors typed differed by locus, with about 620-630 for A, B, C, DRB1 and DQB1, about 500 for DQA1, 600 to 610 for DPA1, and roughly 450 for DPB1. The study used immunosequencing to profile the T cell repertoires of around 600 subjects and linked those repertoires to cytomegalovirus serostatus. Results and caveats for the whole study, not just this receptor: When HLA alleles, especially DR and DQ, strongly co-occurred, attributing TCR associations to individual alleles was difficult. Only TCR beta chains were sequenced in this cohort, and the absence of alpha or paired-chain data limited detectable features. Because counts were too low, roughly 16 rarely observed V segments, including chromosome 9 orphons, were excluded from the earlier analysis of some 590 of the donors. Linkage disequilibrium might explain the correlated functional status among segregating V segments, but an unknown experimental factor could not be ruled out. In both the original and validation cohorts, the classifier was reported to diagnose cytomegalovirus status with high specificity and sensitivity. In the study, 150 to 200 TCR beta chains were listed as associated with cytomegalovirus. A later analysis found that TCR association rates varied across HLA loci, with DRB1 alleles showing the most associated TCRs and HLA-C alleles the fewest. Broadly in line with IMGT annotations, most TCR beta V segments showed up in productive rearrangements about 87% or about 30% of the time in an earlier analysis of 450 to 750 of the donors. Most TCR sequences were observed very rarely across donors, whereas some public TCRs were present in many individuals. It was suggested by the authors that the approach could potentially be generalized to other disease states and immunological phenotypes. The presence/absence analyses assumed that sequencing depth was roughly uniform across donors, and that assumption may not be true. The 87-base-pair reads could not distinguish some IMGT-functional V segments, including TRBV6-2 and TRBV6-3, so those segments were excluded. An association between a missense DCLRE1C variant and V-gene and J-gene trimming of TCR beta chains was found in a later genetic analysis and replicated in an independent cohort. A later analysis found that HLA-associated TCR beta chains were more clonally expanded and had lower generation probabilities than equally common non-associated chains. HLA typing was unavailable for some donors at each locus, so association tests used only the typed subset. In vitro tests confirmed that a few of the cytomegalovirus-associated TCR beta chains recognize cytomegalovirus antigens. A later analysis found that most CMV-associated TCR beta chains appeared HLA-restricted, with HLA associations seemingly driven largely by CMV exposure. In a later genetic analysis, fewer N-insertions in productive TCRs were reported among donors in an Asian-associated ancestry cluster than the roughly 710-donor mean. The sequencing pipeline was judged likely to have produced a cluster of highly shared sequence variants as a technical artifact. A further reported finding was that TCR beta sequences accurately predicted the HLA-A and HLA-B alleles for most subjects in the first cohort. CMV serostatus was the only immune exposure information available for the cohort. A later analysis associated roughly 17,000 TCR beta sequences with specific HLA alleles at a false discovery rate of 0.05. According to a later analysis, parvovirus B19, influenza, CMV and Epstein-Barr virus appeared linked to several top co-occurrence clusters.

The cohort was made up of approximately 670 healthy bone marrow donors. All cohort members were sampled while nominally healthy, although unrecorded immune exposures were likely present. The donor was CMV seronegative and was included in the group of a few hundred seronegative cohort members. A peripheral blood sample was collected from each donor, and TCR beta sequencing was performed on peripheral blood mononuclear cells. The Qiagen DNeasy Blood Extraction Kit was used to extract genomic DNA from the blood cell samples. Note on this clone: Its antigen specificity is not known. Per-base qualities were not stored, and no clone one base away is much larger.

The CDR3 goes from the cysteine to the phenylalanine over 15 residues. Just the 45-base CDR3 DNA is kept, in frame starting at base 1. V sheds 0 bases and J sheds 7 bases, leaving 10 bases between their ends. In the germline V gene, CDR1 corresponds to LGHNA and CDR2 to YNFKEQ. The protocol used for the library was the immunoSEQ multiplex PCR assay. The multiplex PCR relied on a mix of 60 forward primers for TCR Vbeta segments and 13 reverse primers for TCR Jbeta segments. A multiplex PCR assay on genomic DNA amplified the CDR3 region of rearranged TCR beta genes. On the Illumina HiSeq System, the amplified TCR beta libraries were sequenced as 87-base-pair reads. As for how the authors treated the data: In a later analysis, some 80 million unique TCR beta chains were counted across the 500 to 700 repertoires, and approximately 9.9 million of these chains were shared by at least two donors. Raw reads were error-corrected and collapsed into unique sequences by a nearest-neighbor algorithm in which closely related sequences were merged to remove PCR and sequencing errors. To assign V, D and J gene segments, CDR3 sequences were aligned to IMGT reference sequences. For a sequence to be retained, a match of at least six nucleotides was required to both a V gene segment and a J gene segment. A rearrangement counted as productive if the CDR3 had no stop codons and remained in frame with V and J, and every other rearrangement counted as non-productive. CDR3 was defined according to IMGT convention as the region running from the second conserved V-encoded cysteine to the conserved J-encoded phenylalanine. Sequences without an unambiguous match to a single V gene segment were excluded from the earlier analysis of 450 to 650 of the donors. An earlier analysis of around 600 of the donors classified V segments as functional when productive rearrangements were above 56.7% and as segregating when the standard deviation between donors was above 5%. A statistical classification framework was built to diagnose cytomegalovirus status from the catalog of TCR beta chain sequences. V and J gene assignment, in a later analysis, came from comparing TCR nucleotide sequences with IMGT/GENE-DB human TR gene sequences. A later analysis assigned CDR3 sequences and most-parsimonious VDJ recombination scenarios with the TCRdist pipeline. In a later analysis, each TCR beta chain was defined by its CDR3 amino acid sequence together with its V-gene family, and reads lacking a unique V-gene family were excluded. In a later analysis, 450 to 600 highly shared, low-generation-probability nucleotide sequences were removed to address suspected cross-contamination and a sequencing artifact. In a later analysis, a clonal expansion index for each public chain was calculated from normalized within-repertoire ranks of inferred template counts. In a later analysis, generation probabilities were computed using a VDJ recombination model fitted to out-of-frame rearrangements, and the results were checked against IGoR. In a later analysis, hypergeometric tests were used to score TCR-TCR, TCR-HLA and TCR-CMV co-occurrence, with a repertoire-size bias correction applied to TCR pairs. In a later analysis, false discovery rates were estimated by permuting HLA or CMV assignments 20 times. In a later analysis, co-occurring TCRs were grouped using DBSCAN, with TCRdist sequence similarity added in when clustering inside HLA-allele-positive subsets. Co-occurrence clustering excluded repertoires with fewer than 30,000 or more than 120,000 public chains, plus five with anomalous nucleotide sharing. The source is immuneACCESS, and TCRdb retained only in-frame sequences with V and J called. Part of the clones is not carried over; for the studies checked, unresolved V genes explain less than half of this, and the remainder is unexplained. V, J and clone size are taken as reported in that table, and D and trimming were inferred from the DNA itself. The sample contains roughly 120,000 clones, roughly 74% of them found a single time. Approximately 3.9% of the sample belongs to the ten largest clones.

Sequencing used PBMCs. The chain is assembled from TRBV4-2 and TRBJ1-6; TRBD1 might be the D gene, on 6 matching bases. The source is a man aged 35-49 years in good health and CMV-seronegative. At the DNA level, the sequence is TGTGCCAGCAGCCAAGAGAGGACAGAGAATTCACCCCTCCACTTT. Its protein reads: CASSQERTENSPLHF.